Shown below are 14 T cell receptor beta chains from a single sample sequenced in a study of T cell repertoires in cytomegalovirus infection. TCRdb processed the reads anew with MiXCR; each CDR3 protein has one entry. The sample has about 400,000 distinct CDR3 sequences, roughly 20% seen once; the top ten hold 8.5% to 10%. The sample was PBMCs. These receptors came from a human donor in good health (CMV status not recorded). Some clones in this sample may be carry-over from other donors' samples.

This clonotype was seen a handful of times. This chain joins TRBV7-2 and TRBJ1-6; possibly TRBD1 for D (6 bases). Germline values: CDR1 SGHTA, CDR2 FQGNSA. V was trimmed by 3 bases and J by 9 bases, leaving 15 bases between them. The CDR3 runs to 15 residues. The CDR3 DNA follows: TGTGCCAGCAGCTTCACCGAGGGGGTTTCTTCACCCCTCCACTTT. This encodes CASSFTEGVSSPLHF.

This clonotype was seen a few times. The V gene is TRBV19, the J gene TRBJ2-3, with a tentative D call TRBD2 (5 bases). V was clipped by 3 bases and J by 5 bases, with 6 bases between them. Per germline, CDR1 LNHDA and CDR2 SQIVND (reference sequence). The CDR3 extends over 12 amino acids. CDR3 sequence (DNA): TGTGCCAGTAGTATGGGAGAAGATACGCAGTATTTT. It is translated as CASSMGEDTQYF.

The CDR3 protein is CSPLLRGGETQYF. CDR3 DNA: TGCAGTCCTCTTTTGCGGGGGGGAGAGACCCAGTACTTC. This chain uses TRBV20-1 with TRBJ2-5; TRBD2 matches 9 bases. This CDR3 region has 13 residues. V was clipped by 8 bases and J by 4 bases; unmatched bases: 8. Germline CDR1 is DFQATT and CDR2 is SNEGSKA (reference sequence).

This clonotype was found many times. This chain links TRBV7-2 with TRBJ1-2; perhaps TRBD1 as D (5 bases). CDR1 and CDR2 (germline): SGHTA, FQGNSA. The CDR3 has 14 residues. V gave up 2 bases and J gave up 6 bases, with 13 bases separating them. CDR3: CASSLYGQPDGYTF. The CDR3, as DNA: TGTGCCAGCAGCTTATATGGACAACCTGATGGCTACACCTTC.

This clonotype was counted at least ten times. The gene calls are TRBV12-3 or TRBV12-4 and TRBJ2-7; 8 bases match TRBD1. The CDR3 covers 14 residues. V lost 1 base to trimming and J lost 5 bases; unmatched junction nucleotides: 4. The CDR3 coding sequence is TGTGCCAGCAGTTTAGGGACAGGGCCGGACGAGCAGTACGTC. Encoded protein: CASSLGTGPDEQYV.

The gene calls are TRBV12-3 or TRBV12-4 and TRBJ1-5, with unresolved D. The CDR3 is made up of 17 amino acids. V was clipped by 3 bases and J by 2 bases, with 17 bases between them. CDR3 loop: CASSFALPMGGNQPQHF. The DNA of the CDR3 is TGTGCCAGCAGTTTTGCTCTACCCATGGGCGGCAATCAGCCCCAGCATTTT.

This clonotype was observed once. The V call is TRBV12-3 or TRBV12-4, the J call TRBJ2-7, with D perhaps matching TRBD2 (5 bases). This CDR3 is 13 amino acids long. V lost 6 bases and J 4 bases, leaving 13 bases between the germline ends. The CDR3 sequence is CASSRTPLYEQYF. CDR3 DNA: TGTGCCAGCAGCCGGACTCCACTGTACGAGCAGTACTTC.

This clonotype was picked up many times. The chain recombines TRBV7-2 with TRBJ2-6; possibly TRBD2 for D (5 bases). Between the trimmed V and J ends, which lost 5 bases and 0 bases, there was a span of 5 bases. This CDR3 spans 14 amino acids. The germline V gene encodes CDR1 SGHTA and CDR2 FQGNSA. CDR3 sequence reads: CASSRDSGANVLTF. The CDR3 DNA is TGTGCCAGCAGCCGGGACTCTGGGGCCAACGTCCTGACTTTC. The full variable domain, completed using reference TRBV7-2 and TRBJ2-6, is GAGVSQSPSNKVTEKGKDVELRCDPISGHTALYWYRQSLGQGLEFLIYFQGNSAPDKSGLPSDRFSAERTGGSVSTLTIQRTQQEDSAVYLCASSRDSGANVLTFGAGSRLTVL.

The sample holds a few counts of this clonotype. The chain has TRBV12-3 or TRBV12-4 and TRBJ2-7; D gene unclear. CDR3 length: 14 amino acids. The ends were cut back, 3 bases at V and 0 bases at J, with 9 bases in the middle. CDR3 amino acids: CASSLRHGSYEQYF. In DNA form, the CDR3 reads TGTGCCAGCAGTTTGAGGCACGGCTCCTACGAGCAGTACTTC.

The V and J genes are TRBV7-8 and TRBJ2-7; D remains unclear. V was pared by 3 bases and J by 4 bases, with 13 bases between. The germline CDR1 and CDR2 sequences are SGHVS and FQNEAQ. The CDR3 spans 14 residues. The CDR3 reads CASSFGSLPYEQYF. Written as DNA, the CDR3 is TGTGCCAGCAGCTTCGGAAGTCTTCCTTACGAGCAGTACTTC.

This clonotype was counted many times. The gene calls are TRBV6-5 and TRBJ1-6; D is uncertain. Trimming removed 5 bases at V and 9 bases at J, with 14 bases between. The length of the CDR3 is 14 residues. Germline V gene lookup returns CDR1 MNHEY and CDR2 SVGAGI. The CDR3 is CASSRNTMGSPLHF. The CDR3, as DNA: TGTGCCAGCAGTCGGAACACTATGGGTTCACCCCTCCACTTT.

This clonotype was seen more than once but under ten times. The rearrangement uses TRBV29-1 and TRBJ2-3, with D possibly TRBD2 on 5 matching bases. The CDR3 covers 12 residues. V lost 6 bases, J lost 2 bases, and 9 bases lay in between. The germline V gene encodes CDR1 SQVTM and CDR2 ANQGSEA. Here the CDR3 DNA reads TGCAGCGTGTTCCGGGACACAGATACGCAGTATTTT. The encoded protein is CSVFRDTDTQYF.

The sample holds many counts of this clonotype. This chain links TRBV6-2 or TRBV6-3 with TRBJ2-7, with D possibly matching TRBD1 (5 bases). CDR3 length: 15 residues. In germline, CDR1 is MNHEY, CDR2 SVGEGT. The germline V and J ends were trimmed by 4 bases and 0 bases, with 13 bases remaining between them. The DNA for the CDR3 is TGTGCCAGCAGTTCAGAAGACAGCCCCTCCTACGAGCAGTACTTC. It specifies CASSSEDSPSYEQYF.

This clonotype was counted many times. V gene TRBV7-2 combines with J gene TRBJ1-6, with D perhaps TRBD1 (6 bases). The germline V gene encodes CDR1 SGHTA and CDR2 FQGNSA. Trimming took off 5 bases at V and 4 bases at J, with 15 bases between the two ends. The CDR3 totals 16 residues. DNA for the CDR3: TGTGCCAGCAGCCCTTTACCGGACAGATATAATTCACCCCTCCACTTT. Its translation: CASSPLPDRYNSPLHF.